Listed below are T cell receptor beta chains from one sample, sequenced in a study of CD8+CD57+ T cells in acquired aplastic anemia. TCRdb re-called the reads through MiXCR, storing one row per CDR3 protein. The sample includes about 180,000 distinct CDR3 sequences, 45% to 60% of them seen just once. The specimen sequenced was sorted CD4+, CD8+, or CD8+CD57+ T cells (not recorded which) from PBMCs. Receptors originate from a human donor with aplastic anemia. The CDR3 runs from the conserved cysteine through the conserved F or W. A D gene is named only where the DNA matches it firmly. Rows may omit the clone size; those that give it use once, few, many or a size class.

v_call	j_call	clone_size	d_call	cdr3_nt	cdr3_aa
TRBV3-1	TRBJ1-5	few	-	TGTGCCAGCAGCCGGGGGGGGGCCAGCAATCAGCCCCAGCATTTT	CASSRGGASNQPQHF
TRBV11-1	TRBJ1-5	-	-	TGTGCCAGCAGCTTAGTTGGGGGAGGAGCCGACGATCAGCCCCAGCATTTT	CASSLVGGGADDQPQHF
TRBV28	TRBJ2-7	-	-	TGTGCCAGCAGTTTTCATAAGACGGGGGCTCGCGAGCAGTACTTC	CASSFHKTGAREQYF
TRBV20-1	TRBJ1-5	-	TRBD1	TGCAGTGCTAGGGGGACAGGGTCGCGCTTCTTTCAGCCCCAGCATTTT	CSARGTGSRFFQPQHF
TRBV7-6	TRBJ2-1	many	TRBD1	TGTGCCAGCAGTTCACAGGGGGCAAGAGAGCAGTTCTTC	CASSSQGAREQFF
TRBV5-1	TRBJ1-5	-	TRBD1	TGCGCCAGCAGCTTCCTAGGGCGCCGTGACAGGGATCAGCCCCAGCATTTT	CASSFLGRRDRDQPQHF
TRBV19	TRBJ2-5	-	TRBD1	TGTGCCAGTAGACCAGGGGGCCGGGAGACCCAGTACTTC	CASRPGGRETQYF
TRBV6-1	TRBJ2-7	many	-	TGTGCCAGCAGCCCTAGACAGAAACTCTCCTACGAGCAGTACTTC	CASSPRQKLSYEQYF
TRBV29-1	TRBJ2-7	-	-	-	CSVGEGSYEQCF
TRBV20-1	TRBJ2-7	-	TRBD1	TGCAGTGCTAGGTATCACAGGGGGCGCGACGAGCAGTACTTC	CSARYHRGRDEQYF